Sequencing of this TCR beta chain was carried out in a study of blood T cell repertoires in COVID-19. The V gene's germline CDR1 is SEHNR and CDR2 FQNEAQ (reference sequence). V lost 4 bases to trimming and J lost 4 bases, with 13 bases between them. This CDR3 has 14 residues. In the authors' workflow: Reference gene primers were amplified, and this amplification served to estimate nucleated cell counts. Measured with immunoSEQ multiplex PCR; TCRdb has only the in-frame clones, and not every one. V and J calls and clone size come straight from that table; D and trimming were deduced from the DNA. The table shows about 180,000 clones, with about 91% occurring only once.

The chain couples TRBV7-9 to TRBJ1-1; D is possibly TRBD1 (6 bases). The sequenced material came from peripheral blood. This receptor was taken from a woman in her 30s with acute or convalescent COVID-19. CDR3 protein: CASSSNRDSTEAFF. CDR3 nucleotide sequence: TGTGCCAGCAGCTCTAACAGGGATTCCACTGAAGCTTTCTTT.